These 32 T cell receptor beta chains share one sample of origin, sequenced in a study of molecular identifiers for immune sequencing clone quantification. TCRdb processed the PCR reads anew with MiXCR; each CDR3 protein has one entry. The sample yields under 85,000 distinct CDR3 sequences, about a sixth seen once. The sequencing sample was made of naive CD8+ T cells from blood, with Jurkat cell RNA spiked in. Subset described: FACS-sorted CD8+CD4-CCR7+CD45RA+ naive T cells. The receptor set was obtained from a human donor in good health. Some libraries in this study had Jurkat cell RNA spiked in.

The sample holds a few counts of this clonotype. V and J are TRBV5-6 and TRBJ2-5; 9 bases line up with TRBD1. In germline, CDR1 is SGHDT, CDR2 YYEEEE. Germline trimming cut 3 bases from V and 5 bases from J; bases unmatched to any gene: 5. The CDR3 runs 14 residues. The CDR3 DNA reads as TGTGCCAGCAGCTCGGGACAGGGCGGGGAGACCCAGTACTTC. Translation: CASSSGQGGETQYF.

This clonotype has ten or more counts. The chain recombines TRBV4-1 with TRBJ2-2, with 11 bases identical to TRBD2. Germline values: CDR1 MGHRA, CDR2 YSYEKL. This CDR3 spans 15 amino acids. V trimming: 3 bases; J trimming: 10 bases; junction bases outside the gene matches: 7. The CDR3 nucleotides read TGCGCCAGCAGCCAGGGACTAGCGGCCTTCGAGGAGCTGTTTTTT. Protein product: CASSQGLAAFEELFF.

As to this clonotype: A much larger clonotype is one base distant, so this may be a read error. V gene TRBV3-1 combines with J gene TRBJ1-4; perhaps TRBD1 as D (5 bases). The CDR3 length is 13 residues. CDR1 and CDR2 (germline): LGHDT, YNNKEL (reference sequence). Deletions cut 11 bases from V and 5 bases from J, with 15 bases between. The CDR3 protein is CAGPLEGNEKLFF. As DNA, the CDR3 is TGTGCCGGCCCCCTGGAGGGGAATGAAAAACTGTTTTTT.

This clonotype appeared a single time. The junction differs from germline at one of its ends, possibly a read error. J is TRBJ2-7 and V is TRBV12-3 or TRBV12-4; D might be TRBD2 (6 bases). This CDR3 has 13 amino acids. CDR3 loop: CASSLELAYEQHF. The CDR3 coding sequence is TGTGCCAGCAGTTTAGAACTAGCCTACGAGCAGCACTTC.

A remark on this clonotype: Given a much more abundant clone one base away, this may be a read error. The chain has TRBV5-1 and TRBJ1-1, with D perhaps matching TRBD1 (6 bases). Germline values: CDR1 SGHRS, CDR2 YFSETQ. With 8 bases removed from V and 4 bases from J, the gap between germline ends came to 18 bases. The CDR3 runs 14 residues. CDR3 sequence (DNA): TGCGCCAGTATTCTTGACCCCAGGGGCACTGAAGCTTTCTTT. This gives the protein CASILDPRGTEAFF. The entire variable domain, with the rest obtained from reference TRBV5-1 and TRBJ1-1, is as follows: KAGVTQTPRYLIKTRGQQVTLSCSPISGHRSVSWYQQTPGQGLQFLFEYFSETQRNKGNFPGRFSGRQFSNSRSEMNVSTLELGDSALYLCASILDPRGTEAFFGQGTRLTVV.

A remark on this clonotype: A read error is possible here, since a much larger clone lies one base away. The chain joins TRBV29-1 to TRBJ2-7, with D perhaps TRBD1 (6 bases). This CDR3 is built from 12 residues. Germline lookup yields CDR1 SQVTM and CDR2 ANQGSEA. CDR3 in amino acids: CSVEEGGLEQHF. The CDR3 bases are TGCAGCGTTGAAGAAGGGGGTCTCGAGCAGCACTTC.

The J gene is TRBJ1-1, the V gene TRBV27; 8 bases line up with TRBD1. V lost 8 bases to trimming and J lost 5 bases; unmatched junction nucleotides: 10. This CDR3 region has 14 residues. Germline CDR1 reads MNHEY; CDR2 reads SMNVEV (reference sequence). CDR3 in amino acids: CASALGQGGTEAFF. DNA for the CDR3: TGTGCCAGCGCCCTCGGACAGGGAGGAACTGAAGCTTTCTTT.

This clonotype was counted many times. The CDR3 bases are TGCGCCAGCAGCTTGGGCTCGTCTGAAGCTTTCTTT. This codes for CASSLGSSEAFF. The chain is built from TRBV5-1 and TRBJ1-1; no clear D gene. CDR1 SGHRS and CDR2 YFSETQ come from the germline V gene. V lost 0 bases and J 6 bases, leaving 6 bases between the germline ends. The CDR3 totals 12 residues.

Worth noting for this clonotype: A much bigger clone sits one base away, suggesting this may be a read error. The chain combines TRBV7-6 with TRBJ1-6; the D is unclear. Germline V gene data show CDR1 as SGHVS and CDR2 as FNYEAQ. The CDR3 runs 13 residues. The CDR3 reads CACSLDPNSPLHF. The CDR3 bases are TGTGCCTGCAGCTTAGACCCCAATTCACCCCTCCACTTT.

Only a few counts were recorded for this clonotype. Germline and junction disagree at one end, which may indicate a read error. The CDR3 bases are TGTGCCGCCAGCAGGGGAAAAAGCGGGATCGATCCGGGGGAGCAGTTCTTC. Protein: CAASRGKSGIDPGEQFF. The chain is built from TRBV15 and TRBJ2-1; D possibly corresponds to TRBD2 (7 bases). There are 17 residues in the CDR3. Germline V gives CDR1 LNHNV, CDR2 YYDKDF (reference sequence).

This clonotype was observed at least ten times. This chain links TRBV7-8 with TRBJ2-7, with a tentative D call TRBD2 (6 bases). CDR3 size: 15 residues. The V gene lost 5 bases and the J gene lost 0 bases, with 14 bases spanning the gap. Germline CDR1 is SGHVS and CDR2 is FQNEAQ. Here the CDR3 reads CASSLSGWPSYEQYF. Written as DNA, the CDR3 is TGTGCCAGCAGCCTAAGCGGGTGGCCCTCCTACGAGCAGTACTTC.

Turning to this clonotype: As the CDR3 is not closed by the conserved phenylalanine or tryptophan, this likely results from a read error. CDR3 in DNA: TGTGCCAGCAGCCAAGTGTCGGGACAGAACTATGGCTACACCTCC. This encodes CASSQVSGQNYGYTS. V usage is TRBV3-1 and J usage is TRBJ1-2; 7 bases match TRBD1. The V and J ends lost 1 base and 2 bases, in that order; junction bases with no gene match: 4. This CDR3 region has 15 residues. Per the germline V gene, CDR1 is LGHDT and CDR2 is YNNKEL (reference sequence).

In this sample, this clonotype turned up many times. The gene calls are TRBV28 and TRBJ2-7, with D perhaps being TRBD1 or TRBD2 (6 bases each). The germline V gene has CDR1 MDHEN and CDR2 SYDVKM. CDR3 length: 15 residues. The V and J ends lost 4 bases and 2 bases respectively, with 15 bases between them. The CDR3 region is CASSSRQDYTYEQYF. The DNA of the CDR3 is TGTGCCAGCAGTTCTCGACAGGACTACACCTACGAGCAGTACTTC.

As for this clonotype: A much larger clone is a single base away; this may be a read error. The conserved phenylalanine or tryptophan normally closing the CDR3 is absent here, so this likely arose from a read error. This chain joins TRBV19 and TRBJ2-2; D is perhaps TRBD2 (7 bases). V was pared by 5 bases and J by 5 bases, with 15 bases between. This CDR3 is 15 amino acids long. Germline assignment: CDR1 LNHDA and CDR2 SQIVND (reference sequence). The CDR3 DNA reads TGTGCCAGTAGTTTCGCAGGGGAGGGTACCGGGGAGCTGTTTCTT. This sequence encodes CASSFAGEGTGELFL.

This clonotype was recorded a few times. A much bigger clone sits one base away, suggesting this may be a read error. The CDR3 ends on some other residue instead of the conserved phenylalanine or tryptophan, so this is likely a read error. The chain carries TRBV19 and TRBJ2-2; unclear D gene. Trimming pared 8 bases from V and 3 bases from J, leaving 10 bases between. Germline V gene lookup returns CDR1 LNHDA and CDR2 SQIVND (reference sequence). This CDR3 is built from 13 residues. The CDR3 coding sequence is TGTGCCAGTGAAATTGGGGACACCGGGGAGCTGTTTTCT. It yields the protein CASEIGDTGELFS.

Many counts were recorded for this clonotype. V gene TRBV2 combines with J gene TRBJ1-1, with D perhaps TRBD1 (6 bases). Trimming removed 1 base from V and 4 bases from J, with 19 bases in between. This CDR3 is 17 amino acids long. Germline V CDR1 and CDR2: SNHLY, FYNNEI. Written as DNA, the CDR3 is TGTGCCAGCAGTGAAGTACGTGGGCAGGGGTTCGGCACTGAAGCTTTCTTT. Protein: CASSEVRGQGFGTEAFF.

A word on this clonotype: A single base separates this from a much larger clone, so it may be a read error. DNA of the CDR3: TGTGCCAGCAGCTCGGCAGACATGCCGTACGAGCAGTGCTTC. Translated: CASSSADMPYEQCF. The chain employs TRBV7-9 and TRBJ2-7; no firm D call. Germline assignment: CDR1 SEHNR and CDR2 FQNEAQ (reference sequence). This CDR3 contains 14 residues.

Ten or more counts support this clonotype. The CDR3 region is CSADMGTYEQYF. The CDR3 DNA follows: TGCAGTGCGGACATGGGAACCTACGAGCAGTACTTC. The chain combines TRBV20-1 with TRBJ2-7; possibly TRBD1 for D (5 bases). Trimming pared 6 bases from V and 2 bases from J, leaving 11 bases between. Germline V gives CDR1 DFQATT, CDR2 SNEGSKA (reference sequence). There are 12 residues in the CDR3.

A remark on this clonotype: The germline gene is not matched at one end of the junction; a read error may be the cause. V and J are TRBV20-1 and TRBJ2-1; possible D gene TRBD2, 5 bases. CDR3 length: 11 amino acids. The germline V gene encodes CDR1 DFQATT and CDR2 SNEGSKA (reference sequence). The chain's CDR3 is CSARKSWELSF. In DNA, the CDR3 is TGCAGTGCTAGAAAGTCCTGGGAGCTGTCCTTC.

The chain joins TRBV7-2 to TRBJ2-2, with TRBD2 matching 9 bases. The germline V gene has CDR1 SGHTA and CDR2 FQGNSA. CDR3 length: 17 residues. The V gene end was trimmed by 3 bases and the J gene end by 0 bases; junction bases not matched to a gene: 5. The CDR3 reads CASSFPSSGTNTGELFF. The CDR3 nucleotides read TGTGCCAGCAGCTTCCCGTCTAGCGGGACGAACACCGGGGAGCTGTTTTTT.

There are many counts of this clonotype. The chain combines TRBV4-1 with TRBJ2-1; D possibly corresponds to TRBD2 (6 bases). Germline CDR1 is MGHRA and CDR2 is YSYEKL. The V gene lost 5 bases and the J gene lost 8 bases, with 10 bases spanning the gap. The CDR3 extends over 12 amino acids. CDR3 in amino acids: CASSLTSYEQFF. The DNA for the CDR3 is TGCGCCAGCAGCTTAACTAGCTATGAGCAGTTCTTC.

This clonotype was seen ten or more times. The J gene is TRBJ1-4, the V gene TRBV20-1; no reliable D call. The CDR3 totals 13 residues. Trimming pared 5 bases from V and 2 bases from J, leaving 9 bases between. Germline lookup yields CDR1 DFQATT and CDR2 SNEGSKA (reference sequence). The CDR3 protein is CSAPGTTNEKLFF. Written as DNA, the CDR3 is TGCAGTGCTCCGGGAACTACTAATGAAAAACTGTTTTTT.

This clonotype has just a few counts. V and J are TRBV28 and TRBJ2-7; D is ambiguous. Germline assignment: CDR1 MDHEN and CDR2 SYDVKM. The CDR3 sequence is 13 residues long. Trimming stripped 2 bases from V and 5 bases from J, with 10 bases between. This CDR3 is CASSLGSYNEQYF. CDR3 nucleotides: TGTGCCAGCAGTTTAGGGTCGTACAACGAGCAGTACTTC.

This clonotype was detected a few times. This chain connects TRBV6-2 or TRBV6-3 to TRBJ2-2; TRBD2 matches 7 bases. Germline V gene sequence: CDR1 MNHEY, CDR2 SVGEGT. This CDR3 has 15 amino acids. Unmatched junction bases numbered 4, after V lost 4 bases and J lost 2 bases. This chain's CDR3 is CASSSLAVNTGELFF. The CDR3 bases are TGTGCCAGCAGTTCCCTAGCGGTTAACACCGGGGAGCTGTTTTTT.

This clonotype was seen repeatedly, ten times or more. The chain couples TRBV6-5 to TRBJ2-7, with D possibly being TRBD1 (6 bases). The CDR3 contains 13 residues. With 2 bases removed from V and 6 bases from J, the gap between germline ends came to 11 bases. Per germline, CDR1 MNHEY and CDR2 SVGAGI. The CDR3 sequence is CASSYGGQFEQYF. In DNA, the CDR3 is TGTGCCAGCAGTTACGGCGGACAGTTCGAGCAGTACTTC.

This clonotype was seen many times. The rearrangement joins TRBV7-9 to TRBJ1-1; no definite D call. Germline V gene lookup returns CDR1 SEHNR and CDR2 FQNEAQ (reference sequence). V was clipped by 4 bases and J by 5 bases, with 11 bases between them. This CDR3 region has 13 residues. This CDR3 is CASSSGPETEAFF. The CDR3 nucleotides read TGTGCCAGCAGCTCCGGACCGGAGACTGAAGCTTTCTTT.

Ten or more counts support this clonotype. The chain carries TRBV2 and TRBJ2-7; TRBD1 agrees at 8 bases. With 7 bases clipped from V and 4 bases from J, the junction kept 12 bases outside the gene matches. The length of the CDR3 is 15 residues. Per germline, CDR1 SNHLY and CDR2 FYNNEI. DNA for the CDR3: TGTGCCAGCATGAATTCACCAGGGGGCAAGTACGAGCAGTACTTC. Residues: CASMNSPGGKYEQYF.

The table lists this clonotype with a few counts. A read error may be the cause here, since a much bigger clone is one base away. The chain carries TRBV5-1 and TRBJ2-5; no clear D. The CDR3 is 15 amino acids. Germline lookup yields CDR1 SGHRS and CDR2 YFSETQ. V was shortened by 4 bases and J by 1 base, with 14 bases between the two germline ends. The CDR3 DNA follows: TGCGCCAGCAGCCCTGGTACCGACCCCCAAGAGACCCAGTACTTC. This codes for CASSPGTDPQETQYF. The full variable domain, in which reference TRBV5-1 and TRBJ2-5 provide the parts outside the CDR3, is KAGVTQTPRYLIKTRGQQVTLSCSPISGHRSVSWYQQTPGQGLQFLFEYFSETQRNKGNFPGRFSGRQFSNSRSEMNVSTLELGDSALYLCASSPGTDPQETQYFGPGTRLLVL.

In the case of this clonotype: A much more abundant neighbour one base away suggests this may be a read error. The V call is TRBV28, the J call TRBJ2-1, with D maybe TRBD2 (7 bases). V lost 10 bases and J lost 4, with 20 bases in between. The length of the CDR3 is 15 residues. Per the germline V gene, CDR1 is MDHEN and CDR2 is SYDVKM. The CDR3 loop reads CATRTRGGGYNEQFF. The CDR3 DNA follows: TGTGCCACCCGGACTAGAGGGGGGGGATACAATGAGCAGTTCTTC. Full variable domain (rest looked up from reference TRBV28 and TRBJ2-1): DVKVTQSSRYLVKRTGEKVFLECVQDMDHENMFWYRQDPGLGLRLIYFSYDVKMKEKGDIPEGYSVSREKKERFSLILESASTNQTSMYLCATRTRGGGYNEQFFGPGTRLTVL.

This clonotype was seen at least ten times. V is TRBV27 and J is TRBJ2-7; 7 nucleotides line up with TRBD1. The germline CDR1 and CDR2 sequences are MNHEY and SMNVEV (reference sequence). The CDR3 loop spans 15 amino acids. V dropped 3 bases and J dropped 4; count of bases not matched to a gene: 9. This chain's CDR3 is CASSFQGTGVYEQYF. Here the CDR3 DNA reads TGTGCCAGCAGTTTTCAGGGTACAGGGGTGTACGAGCAGTACTTC.

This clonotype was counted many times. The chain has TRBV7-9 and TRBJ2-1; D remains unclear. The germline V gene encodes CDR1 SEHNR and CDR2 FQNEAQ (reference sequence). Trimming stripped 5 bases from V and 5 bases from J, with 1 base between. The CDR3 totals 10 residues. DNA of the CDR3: TGTGCCAGCAGCAACAATGAGCAGTTCTTC. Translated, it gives CASSNNEQFF.

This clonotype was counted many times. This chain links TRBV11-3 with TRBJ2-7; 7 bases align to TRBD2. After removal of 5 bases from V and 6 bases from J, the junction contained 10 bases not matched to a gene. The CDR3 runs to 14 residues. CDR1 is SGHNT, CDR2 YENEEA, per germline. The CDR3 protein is CASSADYGGSEQYF. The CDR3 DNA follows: TGTGCCAGCAGCGCGGACTACGGCGGGAGCGAGCAGTACTTC.